These 25 T cell receptor beta chains originate from one sample sequenced in a study of Ad26.COV2.S vaccination and SARS-CoV-2 variants. Treatment described: some 20 received Ad26.COV2.S at low or high dose, single or two shots; about 5 received placebo; per-sample allocation not given. At day 63 after the first vaccine or placebo injection, samples were drawn. TCRdb's table, derived via immunoSEQ multiplex PCR, lists solely in-frame clones and lacks some. The table shows 250,000 or so clones, with roughly 89% occurring only once. The sample consisted of peripheral blood, taken in a trial of Ad26.COV2.S vaccine versus placebo. The receptors stem from a person aged 18-65 years who received the Ad26.COV2.S COVID-19 vaccine or a placebo.

The chain is built from TRBV30 and TRBJ1-5, with D hard to call. Trimming removed 0 bases from V and 4 bases from J, with 10 bases in between. The CDR3 length is 14 residues. Germline V gene lookup returns CDR1 GTSNPN and CDR2 SVGIG (reference sequence). The CDR3 DNA is TGTGCCTGGAGTGTACTTTTGGGGAATCAGCCCCAGCATTTT. Protein sequence: CAWSVLLGNQPQHF.

The chain has TRBV6-2 or TRBV6-3 and TRBJ2-1, with no clear D. V was cut by 2 bases and J by 4 bases, with 15 bases left in between. The CDR3 is 16 residues long. Germline V CDR1 and CDR2: MNHEY, SVGEGT. The CDR3, as DNA: TGTGCCAGCAGTTACGCGTTCATGAAGGGATACAATGAGCAGTTCTTC. Protein sequence: CASSYAFMKGYNEQFF.

The CDR3 spells CAWDRRASEQFF. CDR3 sequence (DNA): TGTGCCTGGGACCGGAGGGCGAGTGAGCAGTTCTTC. The chain has TRBV30 and TRBJ2-1; TRBD2 might be the D (6 bases). This CDR3 spans 12 amino acids. V dropped 5 bases and J dropped 9 bases, with 14 bases sitting between them. The germline V gene has CDR1 GTSNPN and CDR2 SVGIG (reference sequence).

V gene TRBV3-1 (or the pseudogene TRBV3-2) combines with J gene TRBJ2-1; 7 nucleotides match TRBD1. The CDR3 consists of 15 residues. The V and J ends lost 4 bases and 0 bases, in that order; junction bases with no gene match: 3. CDR1 LGHDT and CDR2 YNNKEL come from the germline V gene (reference sequence). CDR3 nucleotides: TGTGCCAGCAGCCCGACAGGGAACTCCTACAATGAGCAGTTCTTC. As protein: CASSPTGNSYNEQFF.

V usage is TRBV2 and J usage is TRBJ2-5; possibly TRBD1 for D (5 bases). The germline CDR1 and CDR2 sequences are SNHLY and FYNNEI. The CDR3 has 14 amino acids. Trimming removed 4 bases from V and 1 base from J, with 10 bases in between. The CDR3 is CASSARQLQETQYF. The CDR3 nucleotides read TGTGCCAGCAGTGCGCGACAGCTCCAAGAGACCCAGTACTTC.

This rearrangement joins TRBV21-1 to TRBJ2-7. TRBV21-1 is deemed a pseudogene. The CDR3 runs to 14 residues. The CDR3 spells CASSNVGDSYEQYF. CDR3 nucleotides: TGTGCTAGCAGCAATGTGGGGGACTCCTACGAGCAGTACTTC.

The chain employs TRBV7-9 and TRBJ2-2; 7 nucleotides align to TRBD2. J was trimmed by 5 bases and V by 5 bases; bases with no gene match: 8. The CDR3 spans 15 residues. CDR1 is SEHNR, CDR2 FQNEAQ, per germline (reference sequence). This chain's CDR3 is CASSPTQGGTGELFF. The CDR3 DNA reads as TGTGCCAGCAGCCCAACTCAGGGAGGGACCGGGGAGCTGTTTTTT.

This chain connects TRBV4-1 to TRBJ2-2, with TRBD1 identical over 10 bases. This CDR3 contains 16 residues. The V gene's germline CDR1 is MGHRA and CDR2 YSYEKL. Losses at the gene ends were 3 bases for V and 6 bases for J; bases not matched to a gene: 7. The CDR3 nucleotides are TGCGCCAGCAGCCAGTTCACCGGGACAGGGGCCGGGGAGCTGTTTTTT. Translation: CASSQFTGTGAGELFF.

The V gene is TRBV6-5, the J gene TRBJ2-3; D unresolved. The V end lost 10 bases, the J end lost 0 bases, and 17 bases lay between the germline ends. This CDR3 has 15 amino acids. CDR1 is MNHEY and CDR2 is SVGAGI in the germline V gene. The CDR3: CATQLVHLSTDTQYF. In nucleotides, the CDR3 is TGTGCCACCCAGTTAGTACACCTTAGCACAGATACGCAGTATTTT.

The V and J genes are TRBV9 and TRBJ2-1; a weak D match, TRBD2 (5 bases). V was trimmed by 4 bases and J by 0 bases, leaving 23 bases between them. The CDR3 loop spans 19 amino acids. CDR1 and CDR2 (germline): SGDLS, YYNGEE. CDR3 sequence reads: CASSPTDSLGPLSYNEQFF. DNA for the CDR3: TGTGCCAGCAGCCCTACGGACTCCCTCGGGCCCCTCTCCTACAATGAGCAGTTCTTC. The full variable domain, completed using reference TRBV9 and TRBJ2-1, is DSGVTQTPKHLITATGQRVTLRCSPRSGDLSVYWYQQSLDQGLQFLIQYYNGEERAKGNILERFSAQQFPDLHSELNLSSLELGDSALYFCASSPTDSLGPLSYNEQFFGPGTRLTVL.

This chain connects TRBV7-8 to TRBJ2-5, with 9 bases fitting TRBD2. Germline V lookup: CDR1 SGHVS, CDR2 FQNEAQ. Germline trimming cut 3 bases from V and 5 bases from J; bases unmatched to any gene: 4. The CDR3 covers 14 residues. CDR3 amino acids: CASSFGGRAETQYF. The CDR3 bases are TGTGCCAGCAGCTTCGGCGGGAGGGCCGAGACCCAGTACTTC.

The J gene is TRBJ2-1, the V gene TRBV3-1 (or the pseudogene TRBV3-2); D remains unclear. Germline CDR1 is LGHDT and CDR2 is YNNKEL (reference sequence). Trimming shortened V by 1 base and J by 10 bases, and 8 bases separated the two germline ends. This CDR3 is 12 amino acids long. The DNA of the CDR3 is TGTGCCAGCAGCCAAGTATGGTCCGAGCAGTTCTTC. Its translation: CASSQVWSEQFF.

The gene calls are TRBV6-5 and TRBJ2-2; no definite D call. The CDR3 has 14 residues. V was cut by 6 bases and J by 7 bases, with 15 bases left in between. Per germline, CDR1 MNHEY and CDR2 SVGAGI. The CDR3 is CASRNQVGIGELFF. CDR3 nucleotide sequence: TGTGCCAGCAGAAACCAAGTCGGAATCGGGGAGCTGTTTTTT.

The V gene is TRBV2, the J gene TRBJ1-6; weak D call: TRBD1 (6 bases). Trimming shortened V by 4 bases and J by 3 bases, and 22 bases separated the two germline ends. The germline V gene has CDR1 SNHLY and CDR2 FYNNEI. The CDR3 is 19 amino acids. The CDR3 sequence is CASSVTGTKSLLYNSPLHF. The CDR3, as DNA: TGTGCCAGCAGTGTTACCGGGACAAAAAGCCTCCTCTATAATTCACCCCTCCACTTT.

J is TRBJ1-1 and V is TRBV11-1; weak D call: TRBD1 (6 bases). The CDR3 runs to 16 residues. Germline V gene sequence: CDR1 SGHAT, CDR2 FQDESV (reference sequence). V lost 1 base and J lost 3, with 15 bases in between. CDR3 sequence: CASSLGSGAPHTEAFF. The CDR3 DNA reads as TGTGCCAGCAGCTTAGGGTCAGGGGCTCCTCACACTGAAGCTTTCTTT.

This clone showed up just a few times. CDR3 loop: CASSADGNQPQHF. In DNA, the CDR3 is TGTGCCAGCAGCGCCGACGGCAATCAGCCCCAGCATTTT. The chain joins TRBV7-9 to TRBJ1-5; D unresolved. The V and J ends lost 5 bases and 2 bases respectively, with 7 bases between them. Germline assignment: CDR1 SEHNR and CDR2 FQNEAQ (reference sequence). The CDR3 is 13 residues long.

The chain has TRBV25-1 and TRBJ1-6, with 9 bases lining up with TRBD1. CDR3 length: 15 residues. CDR1 is MGHDK, CDR2 SYGVNS, per germline. The V gene end was trimmed by 5 bases and the J gene end by 9 bases; junction bases not matched to a gene: 8. For the CDR3, the DNA is TGTGCCAGCAGTCCTCTACAGGGGGCAGGTTCACCCCTCCACTTT. Translated: CASSPLQGAGSPLHF.

The V and J genes are TRBV4-3 and TRBJ1-4, with TRBD1 matching over 8 bases. Germline loops: CDR1 LGHNA, CDR2 YSLEER. There are 14 residues in the CDR3. Germline trimming cut 1 base from V and 8 bases from J; bases unmatched to any gene: 3. CDR3 region: CASSQGQGREKLFF. In DNA form, the CDR3 reads TGCGCCAGCAGCCAAGGACAGGGGAGGGAAAAACTGTTTTTT.

The rearrangement uses TRBV24-1 and TRBJ2-3, with D perhaps assigned TRBD1 or TRBD2 (5 bases each). The germline V gene encodes CDR1 KGHDR and CDR2 SFDVKD. CDR3 length equals 14 residues. Trimming took 3 bases from V and 2 from J, leaving 8 bases between them. In nucleotides, the CDR3 is TGTGCCACCAGTGATGCAGGGACCACAGATACGCAGTATTTT. This gives the protein CATSDAGTTDTQYF.

The rearrangement links TRBV9 to TRBJ2-3, with D perhaps TRBD2 (6 bases). CDR3 length: 15 residues. V lost 4 bases and J 3 bases, leaving 15 bases between the germline ends. In germline, CDR1 is SGDLS, CDR2 YYNGEE. The CDR3 DNA follows: TGTGCCAGCAGCTTTAGCGGTGCAACGACAGATACGCAGTATTTT. This sequence encodes CASSFSGATTDTQYF.

This chain joins TRBV27 and TRBJ1-1, with D uncertain. The CDR3 is 13 residues long. Germline loops: CDR1 MNHEY, CDR2 SMNVEV (reference sequence). Trimming stripped 5 bases from V and 1 base from J, with 8 bases between. In DNA, the CDR3 is TGTGCCAGCAGTCTATACAGGAACACTGAAGCTTTCTTT. This encodes CASSLYRNTEAFF.

The chain couples TRBV7-8 to TRBJ1-6; 7 nucleotides match TRBD1. Germline CDR1 is SGHVS and CDR2 is FQNEAQ. CDR3 size: 15 residues. Trimming took 5 bases from V and 7 from J; bases not matched to a gene: 8. CDR3 sequence reads: CASSPQDRRNSPLHF. The CDR3 DNA is TGTGCCAGCAGCCCACAGGACAGGCGAAATTCACCCCTCCACTTT.

The rearrangement uses TRBV11-1 and TRBJ2-1, with D perhaps given as TRBD1 or TRBD2 (6 bases each). The V end lost 5 bases, the J end lost 6 bases, and 17 bases lay between the germline ends. The CDR3 has 15 residues. Germline values: CDR1 SGHAT, CDR2 FQDESV (reference sequence). CDR3 loop: CASSLKGGSFNEQFF. The CDR3 DNA sequence: TGTGCCAGCAGCCTAAAAGGGGGGTCATTCAATGAGCAGTTCTTC.

J is TRBJ1-2 and V is TRBV2; D gene unclear. CDR1 is SNHLY and CDR2 is FYNNEI in the germline V gene. The CDR3 contains 12 residues. Trimming stripped 7 bases from V and 5 bases from J, with 11 bases between. CDR3 protein: CASTREGYGYTF. In nucleotides, the CDR3 is TGTGCCAGCACGAGGGAGGGATATGGCTACACCTTC.

This chain connects TRBV10-3 to TRBJ1-4; 10 bases fit TRBD1. This CDR3 contains 13 residues. The germline V gene encodes CDR1 ENHRY and CDR2 SYGVKD. V lost 6 bases to trimming and J lost 5 bases; unmatched junction nucleotides: 0. DNA for the CDR3: TGTGCCATCAGGGGACAGGGGAATGAAAAACTGTTTTTT. Translating gives CAIRGQGNEKLFF.